This T cell receptor beta chain appears in the sequencing data of a study of tumor and adjacent non-tumor tissue in lung cancer. Across the study: On average, productive TCRbeta reads reached around 4 million per sample. Study-wide points: Compared with tumor, normal lung showed significantly lower TCR diversity.

Note on this clonotype: Its matching antigen is unknown.

RNA was extracted from bulk tissue without any cell sorting. This CDR3 is built from 17 residues. Germline V gene lookup returns CDR1 SGHAT and CDR2 FQNNGV. With 5 bases clipped from V and 6 bases from J, the junction kept 15 bases outside the gene matches. A modified ARM-PCR protocol with three rounds of nested PCR amplified TCRbeta. TCRdb re-called the multiplex PCR reads through MiXCR, storing one row per CDR3 protein. The profile shows about 200,000 distinct CDR3 sequences, 70% to 75% of them singletons. The sequenced material came from lung tumor tissue. The TCR comes from a man aged 60 to 75 with non-small cell lung cancer. This chain joins TRBV11-2 and TRBJ2-1; TRBD1 agrees at 8 bases. In DNA form, the CDR3 reads TGTGCCAGCAGCCCCAGCATCACCCGAGACAGGGGCAATGAGCAGTTCTTC. It encodes CASSPSITRDRGNEQFF.